This T cell receptor beta chain was identified during a study of blood T cells in healthy people across ages. At least 5.5 micrograms of total RNA were extracted per sample. In its sample, this clonotype was seen a few times. Trimming at V came to 11 bases and at J to 3 bases, leaving 13 bases not matched to a gene. This CDR3 has 15 amino acids. Germline CDR1 reads MDHEN; CDR2 reads SYDVKM. The authors ran a second PCR of roughly 6 to 12 cycles using a sample-barcoded 5' primer and a J-beta primer mix. TCRdb re-analysed the 5' RACE reads in MiXCR, keeping a single row per CDR3 protein. This table holds 600,000 to 800,000 distinct CDR3 sequences, around a fifth found once.

The rearrangement uses TRBV28 and TRBJ2-5, with TRBD1 matching 9 bases. The sequence came from a man in his 70s in good health. Sequenced: blood. CDR3 loop: CAYSTPGTGKETQYF. The CDR3 nucleotides read TGTGCCTACTCTACTCCCGGGACAGGGAAAGAGACCCAGTACTTC.